This TCR beta chain was sequenced in a study of CD8+ T cells in alopecia areata. At the level of the study: Treated patients were dosed with oral tofacitinib, taking 5 to 10 mg twice daily. Tofacitinib ran 6 to 18 months, followed by 6 months off drug.

The investigators collected lesional scalp punch biopsies and peripheral blood from alopecia areata patients. It was cDNA, reverse transcribed from extracted RNA, that served as the sequencing template. Data came from immunoSEQ multiplex PCR; TCRdb stores just in-frame clones and leaves some out. The table records 110,000 to 150,000 clones, 40% to 55% of them present only once. V lost 4 bases and J lost 1, with 11 bases in between. This CDR3 spans 15 amino acids. The germline CDR1 and CDR2 sequences are SGHNT and YYREEE (reference sequence). This clonotype was obtained from a human donor with alopecia areata. Sequencing was performed on CD4+ T cells sorted from blood, taken at week 0. The chain couples TRBV5-4 to TRBJ2-2; weak D call: TRBD1 (6 bases). The CDR3 here is CASSLKTGNTGELFF. CDR3 DNA: TGTGCCAGCAGCCTGAAGACAGGGAACACCGGGGAGCTGTTTTTT.